This T cell receptor (beta chain) was captured in a study of cytomegalovirus exposure and HLA in healthy donors. PCR used 60 Vbeta primers and 13 Jbeta primers. The method was immunoSEQ multiplex PCR; TCRdb's version includes in-frame clones alone and lacks a portion of them. The sample comprises approximately 150,000 clones, around 85% of which are singletons, and roughly 4.2% rests with the top ten. Trimming took 6 bases from V and 3 from J; bases not matched to a gene: 7. This CDR3 is 15 amino acids long. The germline V gene has CDR1 SNHLY and CDR2 FYNNEI. This receptor was obtained from a man between 35 and 55 years old in good health and CMV-seronegative. Sequenced material: PBMCs. The rearrangement joins TRBV2 to TRBJ1-1; 10 bases fit TRBD1. CDR3 coding DNA: TGTGCCAGCAGCGGGACAGGGGACTTTTACACTGAAGCTTTCTTT. Translated, it gives CASSGTGDFYTEAFF.